This T cell receptor (beta chain) was retrieved from a study of T-cell reconstitution after alpha-beta-depleted transplantation in children. Trimming shortened V by 11 bases and J by 6 bases, and 20 bases separated the two germline ends. Germline assignment: CDR1 MNHNS and CDR2 SASEGT. The CDR3 is 14 amino acids. The study's findings and limits: Roughly two months post-transplant, alpha-beta T cells reportedly originated from several hundred graft clones that had expanded. TCRbeta diversity was high at day 60 in some patients (a result of surviving recipient T cells and thymic progenitors). T cells produced anew were the main source of T-cell counts and diversity one year after transplant.

Unique molecular identifiers tagged the TCRbeta library. TCRdb used MiXCR to reprocess the PCR reads, holding one entry per CDR3 protein. The table records 450,000 to 550,000 distinct CDR3 sequences, roughly 11% of them present only once. Notes on this clonotype: The target antigen is unknown.

The rearrangement links TRBV6-1 to TRBJ1-3; D is possibly TRBD1 (5 bases). This sequence originates from a female patient between 2 and 15 years old who had a stem cell transplant for aplastic anemia, so the T cells may come from the graft donor. The material was PBMCs, mostly from graft donor cells, obtained 180 days after TCRalphabeta/CD19-depleted stem cell transplant. CDR3 DNA sequence: TGTGCCTCCAGCGGCGGCGGGGCAGTAAACACCATATATTTT. The encoded protein is CASSGGGAVNTIYF.